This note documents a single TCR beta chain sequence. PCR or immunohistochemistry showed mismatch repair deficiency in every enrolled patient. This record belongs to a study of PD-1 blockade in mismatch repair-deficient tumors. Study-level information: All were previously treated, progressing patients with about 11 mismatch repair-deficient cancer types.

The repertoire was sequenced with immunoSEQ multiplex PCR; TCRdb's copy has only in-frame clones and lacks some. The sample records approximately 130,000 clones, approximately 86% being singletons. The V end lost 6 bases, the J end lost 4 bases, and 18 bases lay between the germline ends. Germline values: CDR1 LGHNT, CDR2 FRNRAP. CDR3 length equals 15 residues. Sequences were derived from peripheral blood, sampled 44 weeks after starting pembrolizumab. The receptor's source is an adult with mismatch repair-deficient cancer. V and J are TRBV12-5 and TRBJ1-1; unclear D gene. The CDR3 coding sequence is TGTGCTAGTGGCTACGGTGGCGGGATTGTCACTGAAGCTTTCTTT. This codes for CASGYGGGIVTEAFF. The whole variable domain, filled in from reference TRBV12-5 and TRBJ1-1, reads DARVTQTPRHKVTEMGQEVTMRCQPILGHNTVFWYRQTMMQGLELLAYFRNRAPLDDSGMPKDRFSAEMPDATLATLKIQPSEPRDSAVYFCASGYGGGIVTEAFFGQGTRLTVV.